Below, one TCR beta chain is given with its context. This entry comes from a study of shared T cell receptors in the human thymus. This table comes from immunoSEQ multiplex PCR, and its TCRdb copy is limited to in-frame clones, with some not included. The sample lists approximately 730,000 clones; approximately 85% were seen once. CDR1 is SNHLY, CDR2 FYNNEI, per germline. Unmatched junction bases numbered 13, after V lost 6 bases and J lost 2 bases. This CDR3 spans 17 amino acids. This same sample was also part of a study on human thymus T cells. This second study notes: The thymus was resected at corrective cardiac surgery. Thymic and blood repertoires seemed to show skewed V and J gene use. In unrelated individuals, thymic repertoires overlapped highly, according to related research.

V and J are TRBV2 and TRBJ2-3; 8 positions match TRBD1. The sequenced sample was thymocytes. This clonotype originated in a girl in the first two years of life with a congenital heart defect. The CDR3 nucleotides read TGTGCCAGCAGGGACCCCCGGGGCAGGGGGCCCACAGATACGCAGTATTTT. Translated: CASRDPRGRGPTDTQYF.